This TCR beta chain came from a study of a mutant IDH1 vaccine in newly diagnosed glioma. Turning to the study itself: Patients had eight vaccinations, in weeks 1, 3, 5, 7, 11, 15, 19 and 23. Vaccines were first given 4-6 weeks after radiotherapy alone, or with temozolomide cycles. The study's findings and limits: Detectable vaccine-induced immune responses arose in around 95% of patients. Pseudoprogression showed no apparent link to changes in top peripheral T cell clonotypes.

Generated by immunoSEQ multiplex PCR, the TCRdb table keeps only in-frame clones and is missing some. In the table there are tens of thousands of clones, more than 85% of which are singletons. Turning to this clone: The antigen is undetermined.

The CDR3 covers 15 residues. Trimming pared 4 bases from V and 0 bases from J, leaving 13 bases between. Germline V lookup: CDR1 SGDLS, CDR2 YYNGEE. Time point denoted: week 23, last vaccination. Mutant IDH1 20-mer peptide, at 300 ug, made up each vaccine dose, with topical imiquimod. The chain recombines TRBV9 with TRBJ1-1; D is unresolved. This sequence originates from a man aged 50 to 59 with glioma. The material was PBMCs, obtained from a glioma patient whose treatment included an IDH1 peptide vaccine. The CDR3 region has the DNA TGTGCCAGCAGCCCTCTGGGGAGCATGAACACTGAAGCTTTCTTT. This gives the protein CASSPLGSMNTEAFF.